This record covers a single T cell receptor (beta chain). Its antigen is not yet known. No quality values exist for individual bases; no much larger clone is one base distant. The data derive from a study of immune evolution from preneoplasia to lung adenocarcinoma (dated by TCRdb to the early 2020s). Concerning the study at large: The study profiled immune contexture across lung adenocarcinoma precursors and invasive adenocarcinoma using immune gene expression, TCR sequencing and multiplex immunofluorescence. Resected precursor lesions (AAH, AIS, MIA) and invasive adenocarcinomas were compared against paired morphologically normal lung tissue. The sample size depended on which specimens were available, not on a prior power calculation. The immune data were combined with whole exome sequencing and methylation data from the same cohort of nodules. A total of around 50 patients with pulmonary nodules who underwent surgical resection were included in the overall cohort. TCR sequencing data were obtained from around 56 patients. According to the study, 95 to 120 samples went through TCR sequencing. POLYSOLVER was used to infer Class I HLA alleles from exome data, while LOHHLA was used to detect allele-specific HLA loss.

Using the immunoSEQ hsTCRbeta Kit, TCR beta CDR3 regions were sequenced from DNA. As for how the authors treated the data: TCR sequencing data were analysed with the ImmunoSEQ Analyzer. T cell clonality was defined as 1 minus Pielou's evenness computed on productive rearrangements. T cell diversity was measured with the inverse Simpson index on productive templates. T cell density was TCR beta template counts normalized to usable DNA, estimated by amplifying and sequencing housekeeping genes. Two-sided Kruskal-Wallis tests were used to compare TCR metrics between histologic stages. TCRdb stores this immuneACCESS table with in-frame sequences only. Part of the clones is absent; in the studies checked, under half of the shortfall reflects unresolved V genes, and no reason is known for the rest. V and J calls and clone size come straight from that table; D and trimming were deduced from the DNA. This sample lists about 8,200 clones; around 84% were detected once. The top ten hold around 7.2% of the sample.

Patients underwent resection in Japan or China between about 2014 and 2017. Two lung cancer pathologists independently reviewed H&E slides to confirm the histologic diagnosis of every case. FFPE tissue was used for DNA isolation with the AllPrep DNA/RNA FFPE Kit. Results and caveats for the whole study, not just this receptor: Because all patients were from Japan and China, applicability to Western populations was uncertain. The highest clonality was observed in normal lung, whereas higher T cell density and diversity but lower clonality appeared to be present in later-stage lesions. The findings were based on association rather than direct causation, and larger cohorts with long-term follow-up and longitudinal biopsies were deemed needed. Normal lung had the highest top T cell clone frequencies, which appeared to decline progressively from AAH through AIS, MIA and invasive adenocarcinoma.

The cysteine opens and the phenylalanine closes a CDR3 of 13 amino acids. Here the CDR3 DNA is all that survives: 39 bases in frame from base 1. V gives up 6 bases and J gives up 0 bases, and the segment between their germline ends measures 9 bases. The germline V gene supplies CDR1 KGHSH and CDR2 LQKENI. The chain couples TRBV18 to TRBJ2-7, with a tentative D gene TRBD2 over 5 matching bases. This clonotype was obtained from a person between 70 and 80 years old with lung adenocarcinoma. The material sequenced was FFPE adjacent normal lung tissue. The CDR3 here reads CASSPGLSYEQYF. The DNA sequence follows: TGTGCCAGCTCCCCTGGACTCTCCTACGAGCAGTACTTC.